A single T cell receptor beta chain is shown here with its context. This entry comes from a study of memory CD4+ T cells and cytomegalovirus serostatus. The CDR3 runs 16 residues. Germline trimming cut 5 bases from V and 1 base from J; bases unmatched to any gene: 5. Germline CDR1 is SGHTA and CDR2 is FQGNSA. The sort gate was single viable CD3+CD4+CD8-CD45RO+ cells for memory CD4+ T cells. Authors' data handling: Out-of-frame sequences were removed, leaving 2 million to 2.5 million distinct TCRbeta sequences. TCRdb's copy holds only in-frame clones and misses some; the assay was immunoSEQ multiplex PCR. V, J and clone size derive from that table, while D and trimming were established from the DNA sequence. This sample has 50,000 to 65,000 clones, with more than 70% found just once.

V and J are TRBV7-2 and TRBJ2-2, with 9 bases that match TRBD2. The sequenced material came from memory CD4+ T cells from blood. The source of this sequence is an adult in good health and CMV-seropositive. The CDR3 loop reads CASSLSGGMNTGELFF. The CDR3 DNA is TGTGCCAGCAGCCTTAGCGGGGGAATGAACACCGGGGAGCTGTTTTTT.